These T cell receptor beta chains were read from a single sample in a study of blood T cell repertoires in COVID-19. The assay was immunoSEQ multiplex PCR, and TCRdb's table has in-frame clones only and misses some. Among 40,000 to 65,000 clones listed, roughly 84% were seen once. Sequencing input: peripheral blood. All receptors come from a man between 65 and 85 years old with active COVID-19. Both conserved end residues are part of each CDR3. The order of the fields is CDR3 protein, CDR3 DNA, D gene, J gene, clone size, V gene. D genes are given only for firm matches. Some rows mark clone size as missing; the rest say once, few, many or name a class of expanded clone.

CDR3aa: CSARDRDRGQRNTEAFF
CDR3nt: TGCAGCGCTCGGGACCGGGACAGGGGGCAAAGGAACACTGAAGCTTTCTTT
d_gene: TRBD1
j_gene: TRBJ1-1
abundance: -
v_gene: TRBV29-1

CDR3aa: CAISENRGTEAFF
CDR3nt: TGTGCCATCAGTGAAAACAGGGGAACTGAAGCTTTCTTT
d_gene: TRBD1
j_gene: TRBJ1-1
abundance: -
v_gene: TRBV10-3

CDR3aa: CASSQDNRAGTEAFF
CDR3nt: TGCGCCAGCAGCCAAGATAACAGGGCAGGCACTGAAGCTTTCTTT
d_gene: -
j_gene: TRBJ1-1
abundance: few
v_gene: TRBV4-3

CDR3aa: CASSAGLGNEQYF
CDR3nt: TGTGCCAGCAGTGCTGGACTGGGCAACGAGCAGTACTTC
d_gene: -
j_gene: TRBJ2-7
abundance: few
v_gene: TRBV2

CDR3aa: CASSSTGGMNGYTF
CDR3nt: TGTGCCAGTAGTTCGACAGGGGGCATGAATGGCTACACCTTC
d_gene: TRBD1
j_gene: TRBJ1-2
abundance: -
v_gene: TRBV19

CDR3aa: CASSPRGPTGTQYF
CDR3nt: TGTGCCAGCAGCCCCAGGGGCCCGACTGGGACCCAGTACTTC
d_gene: -
j_gene: TRBJ2-5
abundance: -
v_gene: TRBV7-3

CDR3aa: CASSIPSGGADTQYF
CDR3nt: TGTGCCAGTAGTATACCTAGCGGGGGGGCAGATACGCAGTATTTT
d_gene: TRBD2
j_gene: TRBJ2-3
abundance: -
v_gene: TRBV19

CDR3aa: CASSRQGSGETQYF
CDR3nt: TGTGCCAGCAGCCGACAGGGGTCGGGAGAGACCCAGTACTTC
d_gene: TRBD1
j_gene: TRBJ2-5
abundance: few
v_gene: TRBV6-2/TRBV6-3

CDR3aa: CSVTSGQHTGELFF
CDR3nt: TGCAGCGTTACGTCGGGACAGCACACCGGGGAGCTGTTTTTT
d_gene: TRBD1
j_gene: TRBJ2-2
abundance: few
v_gene: TRBV29-1

CDR3aa: CASSFSFNIQYF
CDR3nt: TGTGCCAGCAGTTTTAGCTTTAACATTCAGTACTTC
d_gene: -
j_gene: TRBJ2-4
abundance: -
v_gene: TRBV12-3/TRBV12-4

CDR3aa: CASSGRDRASTDTQYF
CDR3nt: TGTGCCAGTAGTGGGAGGGACAGGGCTAGCACAGATACGCAGTATTTT
d_gene: TRBD1
j_gene: TRBJ2-3
abundance: -
v_gene: TRBV19

CDR3aa: CASSQDVLAGKTQYF
CDR3nt: TGTGCCAGCAGCCAAGATGTGCTAGCGGGGAAGACCCAGTACTTC
d_gene: TRBD2
j_gene: TRBJ2-5
abundance: once
v_gene: TRBV3-1/TRBV3-2

CDR3aa: CAWTPVGAGSYLNTEAFF
CDR3nt: TGTGCCTGGACTCCGGTGGGGGCAGGGTCGTACTTGAACACTGAAGCTTTCTTT
d_gene: -
j_gene: TRBJ1-1
abundance: -
v_gene: TRBV30

CDR3aa: CASSSLDGTGVGYTF
CDR3nt: TGTGCCAGCAGTTCGCTCGACGGGACAGGGGTTGGCTACACCTTC
d_gene: TRBD1
j_gene: TRBJ1-2
abundance: -
v_gene: TRBV28

CDR3aa: CASSPRDRGWTYTEAFF
CDR3nt: TGTGCCAGCAGTCCTCGGGACAGGGGATGGACATACACTGAAGCTTTCTTT
d_gene: TRBD1
j_gene: TRBJ1-1
abundance: -
v_gene: TRBV6-6

CDR3aa: CASSLAGGLGEQYF
CDR3nt: TGTGCCAGCAGCCTAGCGGGGGGGCTGGGGGAGCAGTACTTC
d_gene: TRBD2
j_gene: TRBJ2-7
abundance: -
v_gene: TRBV5-8

CDR3aa: CASSYNLGVETQYF
CDR3nt: TGTGCCAGCAGTTACAACCTAGGGGTAGAGACCCAGTACTTC
d_gene: -
j_gene: TRBJ2-5
abundance: -
v_gene: TRBV6-5

CDR3aa: CASSAPGQGNTGELFF
CDR3nt: TGTGCCAGCAGCGCCCCGGGACAGGGGAACACCGGGGAGCTGTTTTTT
d_gene: TRBD1
j_gene: TRBJ2-2
abundance: -
v_gene: TRBV9

CDR3aa: CASSYTGSYEQYF
CDR3nt: TGTGCCAGCAGTTACACAGGTTCCTACGAGCAGTACTTC
d_gene: -
j_gene: TRBJ2-7
abundance: -
v_gene: TRBV6-6

CDR3aa: CASSWDRDQPQHF
CDR3nt: TGTGCCAGCAGTTGGGACAGGGATCAGCCCCAGCATTTT
d_gene: TRBD1
j_gene: TRBJ1-5
abundance: few
v_gene: TRBV12-3/TRBV12-4

CDR3aa: CASSPDYLYEQYF
CDR3nt: TGTGCCAGCAGCCCCGACTACCTATACGAGCAGTACTTC
d_gene: -
j_gene: TRBJ2-7
abundance: -
v_gene: TRBV27

CDR3aa: CASSLPLLRGPNTGELFF
CDR3nt: TGTGCCAGTAGTCTCCCGCTACTCAGAGGGCCGAACACCGGGGAGCTGTTTTTT
d_gene: -
j_gene: TRBJ2-2
abundance: -
v_gene: TRBV19

CDR3aa: CASSSHSGSDTGELFF
CDR3nt: TGTGCCAGCAGCTCCCACTCGGGTTCGGACACCGGGGAGCTGTTTTTT
d_gene: -
j_gene: TRBJ2-2
abundance: -
v_gene: TRBV7-3

CDR3aa: CSVEGQGNTEAFF
CDR3nt: TGCAGCGTTGAAGGGCAGGGGAACACTGAAGCTTTCTTT
d_gene: -
j_gene: TRBJ1-1
abundance: -
v_gene: TRBV29-1

CDR3aa: CASSLYLDRYYEQYF
CDR3nt: TGTGCCAGCTCGTTATATCTGGACAGATATTACGAGCAGTACTTC
d_gene: -
j_gene: TRBJ2-7
abundance: -
v_gene: TRBV18

CDR3aa: CASSIQGQGYGYTF
CDR3nt: TGTGCCAGTAGTATTCAGGGCCAAGGGTATGGCTACACCTTC
d_gene: -
j_gene: TRBJ1-2
abundance: -
v_gene: TRBV19

CDR3aa: CASSPPRGPREQETQYF
CDR3nt: TGTGCCAGCAGCCCCCCGAGGGGACCGCGGGAACAAGAGACCCAGTACTTC
d_gene: -
j_gene: TRBJ2-5
abundance: -
v_gene: TRBV14

CDR3aa: CASSLGQGFSPLHF
CDR3nt: TGCGCCAGCAGCTTGGGACAGGGGTTTTCACCCCTCCACTTT
d_gene: TRBD1
j_gene: TRBJ1-6
abundance: -
v_gene: TRBV5-1

CDR3aa: CASSRYDRGYGYTF
CDR3nt: TGTGCCAGCAGTCGCTATGACAGGGGCTATGGCTACACCTTC
d_gene: TRBD1
j_gene: TRBJ1-2
abundance: -
v_gene: TRBV6-5

CDR3aa: CASSPGTSGGSSYNEQFF
CDR3nt: TGTGCCAGCAGCCCAGGGACTAGCGGGGGCAGCTCCTACAATGAGCAGTTCTTC
d_gene: TRBD2
j_gene: TRBJ2-1
abundance: -
v_gene: TRBV7-9

CDR3aa: CASSLVAGGLNEQFF
CDR3nt: TGCGCCAGCAGCTTGGTGGCGGGGGGGCTCAATGAGCAGTTCTTC
d_gene: TRBD2
j_gene: TRBJ2-1
abundance: once
v_gene: TRBV5-1

CDR3aa: CASSLGAGGPRNEQFF
CDR3nt: TGTGCCAGCAGCTTAGGCGCGGGGGGGCCGCGGAATGAGCAGTTCTTC
d_gene: TRBD2
j_gene: TRBJ2-1
abundance: -
v_gene: TRBV11-2

CDR3aa: CASSYSVRGITGELFF
CDR3nt: TGTGCCAGCAGTTACTCGGTCAGGGGCATCACCGGGGAGCTGTTTTTT
d_gene: -
j_gene: TRBJ2-2
abundance: -
v_gene: TRBV6-5